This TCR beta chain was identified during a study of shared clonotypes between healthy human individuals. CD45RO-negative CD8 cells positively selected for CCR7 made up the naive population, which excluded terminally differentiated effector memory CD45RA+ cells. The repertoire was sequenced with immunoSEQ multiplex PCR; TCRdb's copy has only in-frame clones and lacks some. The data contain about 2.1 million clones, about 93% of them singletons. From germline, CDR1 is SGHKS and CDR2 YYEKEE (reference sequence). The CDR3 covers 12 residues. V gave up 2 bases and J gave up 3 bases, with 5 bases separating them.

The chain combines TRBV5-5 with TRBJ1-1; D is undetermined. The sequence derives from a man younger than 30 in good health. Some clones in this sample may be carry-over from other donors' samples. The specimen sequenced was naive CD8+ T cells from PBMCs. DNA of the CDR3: TGTGCCAGCAGCTTCGAACACACTGAAGCTTTCTTT. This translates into CASSFEHTEAFF.